Shown below are 26 T cell receptor beta chains from a single sample sequenced in a study of T cell responses to AZD1222 COVID-19 vaccine (dated by TCRdb to the early 2020s). In light of the paper, this sample's time point label describes: baseline before first vaccination. In light of the paper, this sample's treatment or condition label describes: meningococcal conjugate vaccine given as trial control. Library generation was performed with the immunoSEQ multiplex PCR assay. In TCRdb, the immuneACCESS table is reduced to in-frame sequences with V and J assigned. These tables do not hold every clone; where another copy was compared, an unresolved V gene accounts for under half, and the others remain unexplained. For this sample the table gives 140,000 to 150,000 clones, of which 85% to 95% were detected only once. The ten largest account for about 3% of the sample. The specimen was peripheral blood, collected on day 0 of MenACWY control vaccination. Every receptor here comes from an adult in good health.

The sample holds one count of this clone. This rearrangement joins TRBV4-1 to TRBJ1-3; tentatively, D is TRBD1 (5 bases). Germline CDR1 is MGHRA and CDR2 is YSYEKL. V was pared by 4 bases and J by 0 bases, with 13 bases between. The CDR3 extends over 16 amino acids. The CDR3 DNA reads as TGCGCCAGCAGCCGGTCAGAGGGGAGCTCTGGAAACACCATATATTTT. Amino acid sequence: CASSRSEGSSGNTIYF.

The chain uses TRBV25-1 and TRBJ1-1; TRBD1 might be the D (5 bases). Germline V gene sequence: CDR1 MGHDK, CDR2 SYGVNS. V gave up 7 bases and J gave up 1 base, with 16 bases separating them. The CDR3 runs 15 residues. The CDR3 nucleotides are TGTGCCAGCATTCAGGCTGTAGGGACGAACACTGAAGCTTTCTTT. It specifies CASIQAVGTNTEAFF.

The chain uses TRBV4-1 and TRBJ2-2; TRBD2 matches 15 bases. The V and J ends lost 1 base and 8 bases, in that order; junction bases with no gene match: 8. The CDR3 contains 18 residues. CDR1 is MGHRA and CDR2 is YSYEKL in the germline V gene. CDR3 sequence (DNA): TGCGCCAGCAGCCAAGCCCGGACTAGCGGGGGGGCTTCGGGGGAGCTGTTTTTT. Its translation: CASSQARTSGGASGELFF.

The chain employs TRBV4-2 and TRBJ1-5; 7 nucleotides agree with TRBD1. The CDR3 covers 14 residues. In germline, CDR1 is LGHNA, CDR2 YNFKEQ. The V gene end was trimmed by 3 bases and the J gene end by 4 bases; junction bases not matched to a gene: 3. The chain's CDR3 is CASSHGQDNQPQHF. The CDR3 DNA is TGTGCCAGCAGCCATGGACAGGATAATCAGCCCCAGCATTTT.

The V gene is TRBV27, the J gene TRBJ1-5; 9 bases match TRBD1. J was trimmed by 5 bases and V by 2 bases; bases with no gene match: 1. Germline V lookup: CDR1 MNHEY, CDR2 SMNVEV (reference sequence). The CDR3 is made up of 14 amino acids. The CDR3 DNA is TGTGCCAGCAGTTTACGGACAGGGGATCAGCCCCAGCATTTT. Translating gives CASSLRTGDQPQHF.

V gene TRBV27 combines with J gene TRBJ2-3; D is unresolved. This CDR3 spans 12 amino acids. Germline CDR1 is MNHEY and CDR2 is SMNVEV (reference sequence). V lost 7 bases to trimming and J lost 2 bases, with 7 bases between them. CDR3: CASKRSTDTQYF. In DNA form, the CDR3 reads TGTGCCAGCAAGAGATCCACAGATACGCAGTATTTT.

This CDR3 reads CASSRFQDLVSYNEQFF. CDR3 nucleotides: TGTGCCAGCAGTCGGTTTCAAGACCTCGTCTCCTACAATGAGCAGTTCTTC. The V gene is TRBV27, the J gene TRBJ2-1; D is unclear. The CDR3 covers 17 residues. Trimming left V 5 bases short and J 0 bases short, with 17 bases between. CDR1 and CDR2 (germline): MNHEY, SMNVEV (reference sequence).

The chain links TRBV6-5 to TRBJ2-7, with D possibly being TRBD2 (5 bases). Germline V gene sequence: CDR1 MNHEY, CDR2 SVGAGI. V was pared by 10 bases and J by 4 bases, with 17 bases between. This CDR3 contains 13 residues. CDR3 sequence: CATSMASTYEQYF. The CDR3 coding sequence is TGTGCCACCTCAATGGCTAGCACGTACGAGCAGTACTTC.

The V and J genes are TRBV9 and TRBJ2-1; D is undetermined. The CDR3 loop spans 14 amino acids. Germline V CDR1 and CDR2: SGDLS, YYNGEE. V lost 0 bases and J 8 bases, leaving 12 bases between the germline ends. The chain's CDR3 is CASSVEGSRDEQFF. The DNA of the CDR3 is TGTGCCAGCAGCGTAGAAGGTAGCCGGGATGAGCAGTTCTTC.

The chain's CDR3 is CATSDKNQPQHF. DNA of the CDR3: TGTGCCACCAGTGACAAAAATCAGCCCCAGCATTTT. The rearrangement uses TRBV24-1 and TRBJ1-5; D is ambiguous. Germline V gives CDR1 KGHDR, CDR2 SFDVKD. This CDR3 spans 12 amino acids. The V and J ends lost 4 bases and 4 bases respectively, with 4 bases between them.

This clone came up once. The J gene is TRBJ2-1, the V gene TRBV28; a possible D gene is TRBD2 (6 bases). Germline V CDR1 and CDR2: MDHEN, SYDVKM. V lost 6 bases to trimming and J lost 5 bases, with 11 bases between them. The CDR3 is 13 residues long. The CDR3 loop is CASSRRGDNEQFF. CDR3 coding DNA: TGTGCCAGCAGCCGGCGGGGCGACAATGAGCAGTTCTTC. Full variable domain (rest looked up from reference TRBV28 and TRBJ2-1): DVKVTQSSRYLVKRTGEKVFLECVQDMDHENMFWYRQDPGLGLRLIYFSYDVKMKEKGDIPEGYSVSREKKERFSLILESASTNQTSMYLCASSRRGDNEQFFGPGTRLTVL.

The chain recombines TRBV11-2 with TRBJ1-1; the D gene is possibly TRBD1 (5 bases). Trimming stripped 1 base from V and 4 bases from J, with 16 bases between. The CDR3 extends over 16 amino acids. The germline gives CDR1 SGHAT, CDR2 FQNNGV. The CDR3 protein is CASSLGGAGFATEAFF. The CDR3 nucleotides read TGTGCCAGCAGCTTAGGTGGCGCAGGGTTTGCCACTGAAGCTTTCTTT.

The V gene is TRBV18, the J gene TRBJ1-1; no firm D call. The CDR3 is made up of 17 amino acids. Germline-derived CDR1 and CDR2 are KGHSH and LQKENI. Trimming pared 4 bases from V and 0 bases from J, leaving 18 bases between. CDR3 in amino acids: CASSLTSPGTMNTEAFF. The CDR3 nucleotides read TGTGCCAGCTCACTTACCTCCCCGGGAACTATGAACACTGAAGCTTTCTTT.

This chain connects TRBV7-9 to TRBJ2-2, with D unclear. The CDR3 runs 15 residues. Per the germline V gene, CDR1 is SEHNR and CDR2 is FQNEAQ (reference sequence). V dropped 2 bases and J dropped 4 bases, with 11 bases sitting between them. The CDR3 loop is CASSLKGSGTGELFF. The CDR3 DNA reads TGTGCCAGCAGCTTAAAAGGTTCGGGCACCGGGGAGCTGTTTTTT.

The chain is built from TRBV10-1 and TRBJ1-5; a weak D match, TRBD1 (5 bases). Germline loops: CDR1 WNHNN, CDR2 SYGVQD (reference sequence). CDR3 length: 15 amino acids. The V gene lost 6 bases and the J gene lost 0 bases, with 12 bases spanning the gap. The CDR3 DNA reads as TGCGCCAGCAGGGCACAGGCCTATAGCAATCAGCCCCAGCATTTT. Protein product: CASRAQAYSNQPQHF.

This rearrangement joins TRBV4-1 to TRBJ2-2; 7 bases are shared with TRBD1. Germline CDR1 is MGHRA and CDR2 is YSYEKL. With V trimmed by 6 bases and J by 0 bases, 7 bases remained unmatched. The CDR3 runs 16 residues. The CDR3 loop is CASRGGLQTNTGELFF. Here the CDR3 DNA reads TGCGCCAGCAGAGGGGGCTTACAGACGAACACCGGGGAGCTGTTTTTT.

The chain combines TRBV5-4 with TRBJ2-2, with D possibly matching TRBD2 (5 bases). CDR1 and CDR2 (germline): SGHNT, YYREEE (reference sequence). The CDR3 has 16 amino acids. With 6 bases removed from V and 8 bases from J, the gap between germline ends came to 23 bases. CDR3 amino acids: CASTHRGPGETGELFF. For the CDR3, the DNA is TGTGCCAGCACGCACCGAGGTCCCGGGGAAACGGGGGAGCTGTTTTTT.

This chain connects TRBV5-1 to TRBJ1-1; D might be TRBD1 (5 bases). V shed 2 bases and J shed 3 bases, with 8 bases lying between them. The CDR3 is 13 amino acids. CDR1 is SGHRS, CDR2 YFSETQ, per germline. This CDR3 is CASSFQGDTEAFF. The CDR3 bases are TGCGCCAGCAGCTTTCAAGGGGACACTGAAGCTTTCTTT.

This clone showed up just once. V is TRBV5-5 and J is TRBJ1-1; D not resolved. Per the germline V gene, CDR1 is SGHKS and CDR2 is YYEKEE (reference sequence). The ends were cut back, 4 bases at V and 6 bases at J, with 13 bases in the middle. The CDR3 loop spans 13 amino acids. CDR3 region: CASSRIPESEAFF. The CDR3 DNA reads as TGTGCCAGCAGCCGCATCCCAGAGTCTGAAGCTTTCTTT. The variable domain in full, with the rest retrieved from reference TRBV5-5 and TRBJ1-1, is DAGVTQSPTHLIKTRGQQVTLRCSPISGHKSVSWYQQVLGQGPQFIFQYYEKEERGRGNFPDRFSARQFPNYSSELNVNALLLGDSALYLCASSRIPESEAFFGQGTRLTVV.

The J gene is TRBJ2-7, the V gene TRBV7-8; D tentatively reads TRBD1 or TRBD2 (7 bases each). The length of the CDR3 is 15 residues. Germline V gene sequence: CDR1 SGHVS, CDR2 FQNEAQ. V lost 0 bases and J 1 base, leaving 10 bases between the germline ends. The CDR3 here is CASSLARGGSYEQYF. The CDR3 DNA is TGTGCCAGCAGCTTAGCCAGGGGGGGGTCCTACGAGCAGTACTTC.

The chain couples TRBV5-1 to TRBJ1-6; the D gene is possibly TRBD1 (5 bases). Trimming took 3 bases from V and 5 from J, leaving 12 bases between them. CDR1 is SGHRS, CDR2 YFSETQ, per germline. The CDR3 extends over 15 amino acids. The CDR3: CASSWTGTDNSPLHF. CDR3 nucleotide sequence: TGCGCCAGCAGCTGGACCGGGACGGATAATTCACCCCTCCACTTT.

The J gene is TRBJ2-7, the V gene TRBV2, with 11 bases aligning to TRBD2. The length of the CDR3 is 18 residues. Germline V gives CDR1 SNHLY, CDR2 FYNNEI. V lost 4 bases and J lost 6; bases outside the gene matches: 17. CDR3 residues: CASSAVASGRIWPLEQYF. The CDR3 DNA follows: TGTGCCAGCAGTGCGGTGGCTAGCGGGAGGATATGGCCCCTCGAGCAGTACTTC.

The CDR3 here is CASSLEVGQGDGYTF. The CDR3 coding sequence is TGTGCCAGCAGCTTAGAGGTGGGCCAGGGAGATGGCTACACCTTC. The rearrangement uses TRBV7-9 and TRBJ1-2; possible D gene TRBD1, 5 bases. V was shortened by 1 base and J by 6 bases, with 15 bases between the two germline ends. CDR3 length: 15 amino acids. Germline loops: CDR1 SEHNR, CDR2 FQNEAQ (reference sequence).

The rearrangement links TRBV5-4 to TRBJ2-5, with 8 bases matching TRBD1. Germline CDR1 SGHNT, CDR2 YYREEE (reference sequence). After removal of 4 bases from V and 1 base from J, the junction contained 3 bases not matched to a gene. The CDR3 contains 14 residues. The CDR3 reads CASSPGQGQETQYF. CDR3 nucleotide sequence: TGTGCCAGCAGCCCAGGACAGGGCCAAGAGACCCAGTACTTC.

J is TRBJ2-5 and V is TRBV4-1; D uncertain. Trimming pared 4 bases from V and 5 bases from J, leaving 17 bases between. The CDR3 covers 15 residues. Germline CDR1 reads MGHRA; CDR2 reads YSYEKL. The CDR3 region has the DNA TGCGCCAGCAGCCCACCGGTCGGGCGGAGTGAGACCCAGTACTTC. Protein: CASSPPVGRSETQYF.

V and J are TRBV7-8 and TRBJ2-1; D remains ambiguous. The CDR3 consists of 16 residues. Trimming cost V 2 bases and J 5 bases, with 16 bases left between them. CDR1 is SGHVS, CDR2 FQNEAQ, per germline. This CDR3 is CASSLSGQTRHNEQFF. The CDR3 nucleotides read TGTGCCAGCAGCTTATCCGGCCAGACTCGTCACAATGAGCAGTTCTTC.